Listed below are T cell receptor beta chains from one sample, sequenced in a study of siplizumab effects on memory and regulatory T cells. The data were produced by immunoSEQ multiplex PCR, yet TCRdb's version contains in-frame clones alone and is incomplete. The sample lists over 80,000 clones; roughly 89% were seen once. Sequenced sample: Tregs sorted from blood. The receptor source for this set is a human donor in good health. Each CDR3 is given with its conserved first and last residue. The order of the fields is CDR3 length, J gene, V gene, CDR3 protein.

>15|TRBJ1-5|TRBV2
CASSREGGGNQPQHF
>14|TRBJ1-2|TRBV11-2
CASSTSWGGRGYTF
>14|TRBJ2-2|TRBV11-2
CASSFRTDTGELFF
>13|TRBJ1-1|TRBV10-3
CAISESLNTEAFF
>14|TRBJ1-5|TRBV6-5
CASSSSFSNQPQHF
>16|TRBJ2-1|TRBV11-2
CASSLFVEPGGNEQFF
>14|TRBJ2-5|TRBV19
CASSQTGQTKTQYF
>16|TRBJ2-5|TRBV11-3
CASSPGSGGLVETQYF
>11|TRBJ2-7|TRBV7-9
CASGQAGEQYF
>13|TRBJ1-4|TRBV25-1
CASWGQGSEKLFF
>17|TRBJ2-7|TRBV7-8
CASSLAWTGGPNYEQYF
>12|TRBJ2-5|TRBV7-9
CASSLVVETQYF
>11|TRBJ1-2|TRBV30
CAWSDRTGNTF
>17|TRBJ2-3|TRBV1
CTSSRPPPRENTDTQYF
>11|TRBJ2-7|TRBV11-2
CASSLRREQYF
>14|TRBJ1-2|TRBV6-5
CASRTDTSLYGYTF
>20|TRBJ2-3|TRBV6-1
CASSVIPEVPGQGVADTQYF
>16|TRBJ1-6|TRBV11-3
CASSLDGTQANSPLHF
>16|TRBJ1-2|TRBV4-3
CASSQGGTGASYGYTF
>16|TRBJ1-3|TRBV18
CASSPFREFSGNTIYF
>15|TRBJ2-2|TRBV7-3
CASSSNRANTGELFF
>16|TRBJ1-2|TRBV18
CASSPQSGGQGYGYTF
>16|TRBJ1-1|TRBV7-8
CASSLGQGLRRTEAFF
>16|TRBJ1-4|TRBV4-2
CASSQDSGGTNEKLFF
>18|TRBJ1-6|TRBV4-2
CASSQDLSGSTYNSPLHF
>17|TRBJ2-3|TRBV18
CASSPPLRGRITDTQYF
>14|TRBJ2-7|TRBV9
CASSFRPESYEQYF
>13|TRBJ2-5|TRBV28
CASSQTGTETQYF
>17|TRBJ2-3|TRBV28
CASSLRFRYADTDTQYF
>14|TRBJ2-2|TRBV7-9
CASSRGLSTGELFF
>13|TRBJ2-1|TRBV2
CASTGSSYNEQFF
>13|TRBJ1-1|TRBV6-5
CASSTTAYAEAFF
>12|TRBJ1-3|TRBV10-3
CATRDPGNTIYF
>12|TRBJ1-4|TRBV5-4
CASRSDNEKLFF
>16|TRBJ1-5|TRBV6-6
CASSYSSVGGGQPQHF
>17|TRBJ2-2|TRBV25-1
CASSEQRGGPYTGELFF
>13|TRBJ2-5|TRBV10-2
CASSESRRGWQYF
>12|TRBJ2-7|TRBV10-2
CASGYVSYEQYF
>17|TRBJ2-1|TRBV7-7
CASSESLGTSALGEQFF
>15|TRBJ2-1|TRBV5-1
CASSLDLGTYNEQFF
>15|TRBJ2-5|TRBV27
CASSLGLAGVETQYF
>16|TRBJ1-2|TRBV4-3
CASSHLTGEFYYGYTF
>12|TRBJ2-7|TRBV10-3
CAIGQPTYEQYF
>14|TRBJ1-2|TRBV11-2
CASSFAGGAPGYTF
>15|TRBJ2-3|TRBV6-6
CASSYHGRGEDTQYF
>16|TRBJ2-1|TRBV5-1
CASSIRWGREGDEQFF
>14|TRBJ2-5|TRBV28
CASSPGGLIETQYF
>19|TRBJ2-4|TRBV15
CATSIQLRDRRSDKNIQYF
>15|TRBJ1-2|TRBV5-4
CASSPTGGANYGYTF
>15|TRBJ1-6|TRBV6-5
CASSVAQGDNSPLHF
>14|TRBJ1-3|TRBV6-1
CASSPGHSGNTIYF
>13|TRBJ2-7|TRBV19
CASSRGQFYEQYF
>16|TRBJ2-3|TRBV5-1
CASSLAGTLGTDTQYF
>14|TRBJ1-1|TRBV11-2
CASSPRDGYTEAFF